Below are 27 T cell receptor beta chains sequenced from a single sample in a study of T-cell reconstitution after alpha-beta-depleted transplantation in children. Preparing the TCRbeta library involved the use of unique molecular identifiers. TCRdb reprocessed the PCR reads with MiXCR, giving one entry per CDR3 protein. The data contain approximately 400,000 distinct CDR3 sequences, about a tenth of them singletons. This specimen consisted of PBMCs from the stem cell graft donor, obtained from the stem cell graft. These receptors came from a human donor who donated a stem cell graft to a child with acute myeloid leukemia.

This clonotype was observed a few times. J is TRBJ1-3 and V is TRBV9; D is undetermined. V lost 0 bases to trimming and J lost 2 bases, with 6 bases between them. Germline CDR1 is SGDLS and CDR2 is YYNGEE. This CDR3 is 14 amino acids long. The CDR3 spells CASSVVEAGNTIYF. In DNA form, the CDR3 reads TGTGCCAGCAGCGTAGTGGAGGCTGGAAACACCATATATTTT.

The rearrangement links TRBV29-1 to TRBJ2-3, with D possibly matching TRBD1 (6 bases). From germline, CDR1 is SQVTM and CDR2 ANQGSEA. With 5 bases removed from V and 3 bases from J, the gap between germline ends came to 12 bases. The CDR3 loop spans 13 amino acids. CDR3 nucleotide sequence: TGCAGCGTTTCCCGCCAGGGGACAGATACGCAGTATTTT. This encodes CSVSRQGTDTQYF.

This clonotype appeared a few times. The chain joins TRBV5-1 to TRBJ1-4; 7 nucleotides align to TRBD1. Looked up from germline, CDR1 is SGHRS and CDR2 is YFSETQ. J gave up 8 bases and V 3 bases, and 7 bases lay outside the gene matches. The CDR3 extends over 14 amino acids. The CDR3 region has the DNA TGCGCCAGCAGCTGGGGTACAGGGGACGAAAAACTGTTTTTT. Protein product: CASSWGTGDEKLFF.

This clonotype was observed at least ten times. This chain uses TRBV10-3 with TRBJ2-1, with D possibly matching TRBD2 (7 bases). Between the trimmed V and J ends, which lost 10 bases and 1 base, there was a span of 17 bases. Germline lookup yields CDR1 ENHRY and CDR2 SYGVKD. CDR3 size: 15 residues. In DNA, the CDR3 is TGTGCCACGAGGGTCGCGGGGGCTTCCTACAATGAGCAGTTCTTC. This codes for CATRVAGASYNEQFF.

The V gene is TRBV6-5, the J gene TRBJ1-5; D perhaps matches TRBD1 (5 bases). The germline gives CDR1 MNHEY, CDR2 SVGAGI. The CDR3 length is 14 residues. Trimming shortened V by 2 bases and J by 6 bases, and 11 bases separated the two germline ends. The CDR3 sequence is CASSYGQGSQPQHF. The CDR3 bases are TGTGCCAGCAGTTACGGGCAGGGAAGTCAGCCCCAGCATTTT.

This clonotype was picked up many times. This sequence joins TRBV3-1 and TRBJ2-2; 9 bases are shared with TRBD2. V dropped 6 bases and J dropped 4; count of bases not matched to a gene: 9. The V gene's germline CDR1 is LGHDT and CDR2 YNNKEL (reference sequence). The CDR3 totals 16 residues. Written as DNA, the CDR3 is TGTGCCAGCAGTTACTCTAGCGGGGTCGGCACCGGGGAGCTGTTTTTT. It translates to CASSYSSGVGTGELFF.

V and J are TRBV20-1 and TRBJ1-1, with 9 bases aligning to TRBD1. The junction had 4 bases not matched to a gene; V was cut back by 6 bases and J by 8 bases. Germline V gene data show CDR1 as DFQATT and CDR2 as SNEGSKA (reference sequence). This CDR3 is built from 11 residues. The CDR3 is CSARGTGEAFF. CDR3 in DNA: TGCAGTGCCCGCGGGACAGGGGAAGCTTTCTTT.

Only a few counts were recorded for this clonotype. The chain joins TRBV7-3 to TRBJ2-3; TRBD1 might be the D (5 bases). V shed 2 bases and J shed 14 bases, with 11 bases lying between them. Germline CDR1 SGHTA, CDR2 FQGTGA. The CDR3 totals 11 residues. CDR3 DNA sequence: TGTGCCAGCAGCTTAGGGGCAGGGCGGTATTTT. Translation gives CASSLGAGRYF.

DNA for the CDR3: TGTGCCAGCAGCTCAGACCCTACCCTGATAAGGGAGCAGTACTTC. Translated: CASSSDPTLIREQYF. The rearrangement joins TRBV7-2 to TRBJ2-7; D remains ambiguous. The V gene's germline CDR1 is SGHTA and CDR2 FQGNSA. Deletions cut 4 bases from V and 7 bases from J, with 20 bases between. The CDR3 length is 15 residues.

The V and J genes are TRBV5-4 and TRBJ2-5; possible D gene TRBD1, 7 bases. The CDR3 is 16 amino acids. Germline CDR1 SGHNT, CDR2 YYREEE (reference sequence). Trimming took 4 bases from V and 5 from J, leaving 21 bases between them. CDR3 sequence: CASSPAGGGMVETQYF. The CDR3, as DNA: TGTGCCAGCAGCCCTGCCGGAGGGGGCATGGTGGAGACCCAGTACTTC. Combining the CDR3 with reference TRBV5-4 and TRBJ2-5 gives the whole variable domain ETGVTQSPTHLIKTRGQQVTLRCSSQSGHNTVSWYQQALGQGPQFIFQYYREEENGRGNFPPRFSGLQFPNYSSELNVNALELDDSALYLCASSPAGGGMVETQYFGPGTRLLVL.

The gene calls are TRBV5-1 and TRBJ2-7; weak D call: TRBD2 (7 bases). The CDR3 is made up of 14 amino acids. The V and J ends lost 2 bases and 4 bases respectively, with 13 bases between them. Germline CDR1 is SGHRS and CDR2 is YFSETQ. The CDR3: CASSFNAGAYEQYF. CDR3 in DNA: TGCGCCAGCAGCTTCAACGCGGGGGCGTACGAGCAGTACTTC.

This chain joins TRBV3-1 and TRBJ2-5, with 9 bases identical to TRBD2. Trimming at V came to 10 bases and at J to 3 bases, leaving 12 bases not matched to a gene. The length of the CDR3 is 15 residues. Germline V gene data show CDR1 as LGHDT and CDR2 as YNNKEL (reference sequence). This chain's CDR3 is CATCRAGGMEETQYF. DNA of the CDR3: TGTGCCACCTGCCGAGCGGGAGGAATGGAAGAGACCCAGTACTTC.

The chain couples TRBV6-5 to TRBJ1-4; maybe TRBD1 (6 bases). Germline CDR1 reads MNHEY; CDR2 reads SVGAGI. The CDR3 is made up of 17 amino acids. The ends were cut back, 2 bases at V and 6 bases at J, with 19 bases in the middle. The CDR3, as DNA: TGTGCCAGCAGTTACACCCCTCCGGGGGCCCTTGATGAAAAACTGTTTTTT. Protein product: CASSYTPPGALDEKLFF.

V is TRBV18 and J is TRBJ2-7, with D perhaps matching TRBD1 (5 bases). Germline CDR1 KGHSH, CDR2 LQKENI. Trimming removed 5 bases at V and 7 bases at J, with 15 bases between. The CDR3 loop spans 13 amino acids. In nucleotides, the CDR3 is TGTGCCAGCTCAGGCACTGGGGCGGAGGAGCAGTACTTC. Protein product: CASSGTGAEEQYF.

This chain uses TRBV6-1 with TRBJ2-5; weak D call: TRBD2 (5 bases). From germline, CDR1 is MNHNS and CDR2 SASEGT. V lost 1 base, J lost 2 bases, and 11 bases lay in between. The CDR3 is 15 residues long. CDR3 sequence: CASSEVGLSQETQYF. The CDR3 nucleotides read TGTGCCAGCAGTGAAGTCGGACTGTCTCAAGAGACCCAGTACTTC.

The sample holds many counts of this clonotype. The chain combines TRBV10-3 with TRBJ1-6; 7 bases align to TRBD1. The CDR3 covers 13 residues. V shed 11 bases and J 10 bases; nucleotides not matched to a gene: 11. In germline, CDR1 is ENHRY, CDR2 SYGVKD. CDR3 sequence: CASRTGEKSPLHF. Here the CDR3 DNA reads TGTGCCTCGCGGACAGGCGAGAAATCACCCCTCCACTTT.

The chain couples TRBV11-2 to TRBJ2-7; 9 bases are a match to TRBD1. The ends lost 4 bases at V and 2 bases at J; junction bases unmatched: 3. CDR3 length equals 14 residues. The germline CDR1 and CDR2 sequences are SGHAT and FQNNGV. The CDR3 sequence is CASSSRDRAYEQYV. In DNA form, the CDR3 reads TGTGCCAGCAGCTCGCGGGACAGGGCCTACGAGCAGTACGTC.

This clonotype was observed once. The chain joins TRBV2 to TRBJ2-2, with TRBD1 identical over 7 bases. The V and J ends lost 6 bases and 4 bases, in that order; junction bases with no gene match: 5. CDR3 length: 14 residues. CDR1 is SNHLY, CDR2 FYNNEI, per germline. This CDR3 reads CASSMRQGTGELFF. Here the CDR3 DNA reads TGTGCCAGCAGCATGCGACAGGGCACCGGGGAGCTGTTTTTT.

In this sample, this clonotype turned up a few times. The chain uses TRBV7-2 and TRBJ2-3; 10 bases are a match to TRBD2. The germline V gene has CDR1 SGHTA and CDR2 FQGNSA. This CDR3 is built from 17 residues. The V gene end was trimmed by 3 bases and the J gene end by 0 bases; junction bases not matched to a gene: 6. DNA of the CDR3: TGTGCCAGCAGCTTTGGGGTTAGCGGGAGGAGCACAGATACGCAGTATTTT. This encodes CASSFGVSGRSTDTQYF.

The chain employs TRBV29-1 and TRBJ2-5, with TRBD1 matching over 7 bases. Germline CDR1 and CDR2: SQVTM and ANQGSEA. The CDR3 loop spans 12 amino acids. J was trimmed by 5 bases and V by 8 bases; bases with no gene match: 8. CDR3 sequence reads: CSIRGGWETQYF. The CDR3 region has the DNA TGCAGCATTCGAGGGGGCTGGGAGACCCAGTACTTC.

This clonotype occurred a few times. The V and J genes are TRBV10-3 and TRBJ1-6, with D tentatively TRBD1 (6 bases). Germline V gene lookup returns CDR1 ENHRY and CDR2 SYGVKD. V dropped 4 bases and J dropped 5 bases, with 12 bases sitting between them. CDR3 length: 15 amino acids. Here the CDR3 reads CAISVTGKDNSPLHF. The CDR3 DNA reads TGTGCCATCAGTGTTACAGGGAAGGATAATTCACCCCTCCACTTT.

The table lists this clonotype with many counts. CDR3 protein: CASSFRGRRDTNLNTEAFF. The DNA for the CDR3 is TGTGCCAGCAGCTTTCGAGGTCGTCGGGACACCAATTTGAACACTGAAGCTTTCTTT. V and J are TRBV7-2 and TRBJ1-1; D might be TRBD1 (6 bases). Germline V gene data show CDR1 as SGHTA and CDR2 as FQGNSA. The CDR3 contains 19 residues. V was cut by 3 bases and J by 0 bases, with 23 bases left in between.

In its sample, this clonotype was seen a few times. CDR3 nucleotides: TGCAGTGCTAGTGGGACAGACCTATACGAGCAGTACGTC. As protein: CSASGTDLYEQYV. V and J are TRBV20-1 and TRBJ2-7; 7 bases agree with TRBD1. V lost 3 bases and J lost 4; bases outside the gene matches: 6. The CDR3 length is 13 residues. Germline CDR1 DFQATT, CDR2 SNEGSKA (reference sequence).

This clonotype was recorded a few times. J is TRBJ2-1 and V is TRBV10-3; tentatively, D is TRBD1 or TRBD2 (6 bases each). Germline lookup yields CDR1 ENHRY and CDR2 SYGVKD. V was pared by 6 bases and J by 5 bases, with 14 bases between. The CDR3 spans 14 residues. DNA of the CDR3: TGTGCCATCAGGAGAGGGGGGTGGAACAATGAGCAGTTCTTC. It specifies CAIRRGGWNNEQFF.

This clonotype was seen only a few times. In DNA form, the CDR3 reads TGTGCCAGCAGCCCGCAGGGGGTCGGTAACACCGGGGAGCTGTTTTTT. Its translation is CASSPQGVGNTGELFF. The chain couples TRBV7-3 to TRBJ2-2; 7 nucleotides match TRBD1. Germline V gene data show CDR1 as SGHTA and CDR2 as FQGTGA. Trimming cost V 5 bases and J 2 bases; bases outside gene matches: 8. This CDR3 comprises 16 residues.

There are a few counts of this clonotype. The rearrangement uses TRBV27 and TRBJ2-3; 12 bases line up with TRBD1. The V gene end was trimmed by 6 bases and the J gene end by 6 bases; junction bases not matched to a gene: 13. The CDR3 covers 17 residues. Germline V gene data show CDR1 as MNHEY and CDR2 as SMNVEV (reference sequence). CDR3 nucleotides: TGTGCCAGCAGATTACGAGCCGGGACAGGGGGCTCCGATACGCAGTATTTT. Protein sequence: CASRLRAGTGGSDTQYF.

This clonotype has a handful of counts. This chain uses TRBV4-2 with TRBJ2-1; 10 nucleotides line up with TRBD2. Germline lookup yields CDR1 LGHNA and CDR2 YNFKEQ. The CDR3 is 16 residues long. J gave up 1 base and V 2 bases, and 2 bases lay outside the gene matches. CDR3 sequence: CASSQRLAGSYNEQFF. CDR3 in DNA: TGTGCCAGCAGCCAACGACTAGCGGGTTCCTACAATGAGCAGTTCTTC.